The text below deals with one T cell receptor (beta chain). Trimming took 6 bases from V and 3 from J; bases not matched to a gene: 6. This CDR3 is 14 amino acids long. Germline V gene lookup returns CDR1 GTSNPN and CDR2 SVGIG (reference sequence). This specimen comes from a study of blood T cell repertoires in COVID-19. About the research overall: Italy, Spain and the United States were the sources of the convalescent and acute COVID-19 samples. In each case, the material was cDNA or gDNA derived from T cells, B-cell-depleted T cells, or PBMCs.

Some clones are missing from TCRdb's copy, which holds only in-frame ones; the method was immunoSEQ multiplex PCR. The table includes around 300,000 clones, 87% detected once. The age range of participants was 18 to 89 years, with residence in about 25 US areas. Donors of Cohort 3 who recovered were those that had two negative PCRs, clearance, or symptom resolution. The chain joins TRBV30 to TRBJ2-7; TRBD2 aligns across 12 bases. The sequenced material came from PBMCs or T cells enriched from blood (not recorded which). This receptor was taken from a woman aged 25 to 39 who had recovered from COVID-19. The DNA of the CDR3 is TGTGCCTGTTCAACTAGCGGGGGGTTCTACGAGCAGTACTTC. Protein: CACSTSGGFYEQYF.